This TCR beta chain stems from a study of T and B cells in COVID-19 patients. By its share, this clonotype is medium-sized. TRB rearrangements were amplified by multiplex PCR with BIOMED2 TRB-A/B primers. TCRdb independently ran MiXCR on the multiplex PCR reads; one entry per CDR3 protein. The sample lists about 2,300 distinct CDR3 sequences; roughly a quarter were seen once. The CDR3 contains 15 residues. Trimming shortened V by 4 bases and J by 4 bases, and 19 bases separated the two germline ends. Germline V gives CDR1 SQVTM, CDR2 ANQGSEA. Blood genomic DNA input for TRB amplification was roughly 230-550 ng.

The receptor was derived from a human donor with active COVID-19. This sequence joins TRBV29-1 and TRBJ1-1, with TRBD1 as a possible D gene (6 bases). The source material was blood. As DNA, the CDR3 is TGCAGCGTTGTATCCTCACAGGGATGGGGCACTGAAGCTTTCTTT. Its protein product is CSVVSSQGWGTEAFF.